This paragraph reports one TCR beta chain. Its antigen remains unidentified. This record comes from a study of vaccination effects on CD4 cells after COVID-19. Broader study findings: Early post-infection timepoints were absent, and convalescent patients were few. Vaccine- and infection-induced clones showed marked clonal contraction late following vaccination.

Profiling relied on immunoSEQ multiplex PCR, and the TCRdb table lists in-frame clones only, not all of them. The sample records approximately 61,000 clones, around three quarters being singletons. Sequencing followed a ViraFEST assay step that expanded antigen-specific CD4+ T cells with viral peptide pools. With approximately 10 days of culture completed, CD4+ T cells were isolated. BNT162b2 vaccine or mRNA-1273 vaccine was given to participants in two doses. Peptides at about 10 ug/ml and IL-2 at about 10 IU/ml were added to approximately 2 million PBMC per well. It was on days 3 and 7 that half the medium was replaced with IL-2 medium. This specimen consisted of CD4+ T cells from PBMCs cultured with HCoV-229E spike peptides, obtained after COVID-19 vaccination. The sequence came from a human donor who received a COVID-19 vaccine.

The CDR3 here is CASSHSHQPQHF. Written as DNA, the CDR3 is TGCGCCAGCAGTCACAGTCATCAGCCCCAGCATTTT. The rearrangement joins TRBV10-1 to TRBJ1-5; D unclear. V dropped 5 bases and J dropped 5 bases, with 7 bases sitting between them. Germline V gene data show CDR1 as WNHNN and CDR2 as SYGVQD (reference sequence). The CDR3 sequence is 12 residues long.